The 31 T cell receptor beta chains given below trace back to one sample, sequenced in a study of T cell responses to AZD1222 COVID-19 vaccine. This table comes from immunoSEQ multiplex PCR, and its TCRdb copy is limited to in-frame clones, with some not included. Of 90,000 to 150,000 clones listed, 70% to 90% are singletons. Specimen: peripheral blood, collected on day 0 of AZD1222 vaccination. These receptors originate from an adult in good health.

This chain joins TRBV28 and TRBJ2-5, with TRBD2 matching over 9 bases. The CDR3 runs to 15 residues. V trimming: 4 bases; J trimming: 5 bases; junction bases outside the gene matches: 8. CDR1 and CDR2 (germline): MDHEN, SYDVKM. The CDR3 sequence is CASSSRPSGMETQYF. CDR3 nucleotides: TGTGCCAGCAGTTCCCGTCCTAGCGGGATGGAGACCCAGTACTTC. The variable domain in full, with the rest retrieved from reference TRBV28 and TRBJ2-5, is DVKVTQSSRYLVKRTGEKVFLECVQDMDHENMFWYRQDPGLGLRLIYFSYDVKMKEKGDIPEGYSVSREKKERFSLILESASTNQTSMYLCASSSRPSGMETQYFGPGTRLLVL.

The J gene is TRBJ2-1, the V gene TRBV28; D possibly corresponds to TRBD1 (6 bases). This CDR3 has 15 residues. Looked up from germline, CDR1 is MDHEN and CDR2 is SYDVKM. Between the trimmed V and J ends, which lost 5 bases and 4 bases, there was a span of 15 bases. CDR3 loop: CASSKGGGLYNEQFF. CDR3 nucleotides: TGTGCCAGCAGTAAAGGGGGTGGCCTTTACAATGAGCAGTTCTTC.

The chain links TRBV28 to TRBJ2-1; tentative D call: TRBD2 (5 bases). With 6 bases removed from V and 1 base from J, the gap between germline ends came to 10 bases. Germline V lookup: CDR1 MDHEN, CDR2 SYDVKM. This CDR3 contains 14 residues. CDR3 coding DNA: TGTGCCAGCAGCAGATCGGGATCCTACAATGAGCAGTTCTTC. Its protein is CASSRSGSYNEQFF. The full variable domain, in which reference TRBV28 and TRBJ2-1 provide the parts outside the CDR3, is DVKVTQSSRYLVKRTGEKVFLECVQDMDHENMFWYRQDPGLGLRLIYFSYDVKMKEKGDIPEGYSVSREKKERFSLILESASTNQTSMYLCASSRSGSYNEQFFGPGTRLTVL.

This clone was seen a handful of times. This chain links TRBV19 with TRBJ2-5, with D possibly being TRBD2 (6 bases). This CDR3 has 15 amino acids. V was pared by 4 bases and J by 4 bases, with 16 bases between. The germline V gene has CDR1 LNHDA and CDR2 SQIVND (reference sequence). CDR3 coding DNA: TGTGCCAGTAGTAGAGGAGGGGCGGAGGGAGAGACCCAGTACTTC. Residues: CASSRGGAEGETQYF.

In nucleotides, the CDR3 is TGTGCCAGCAGCCCTCGGCTAGGGGCGGCACTGGGCAATCAGCCCCAGCATTTT. Protein product: CASSPRLGAALGNQPQHF. The chain employs TRBV2 and TRBJ1-5; tentative D call: TRBD1 (5 bases). Trimming stripped 6 bases from V and 2 bases from J, with 23 bases between. The CDR3 runs to 18 residues. Germline V gives CDR1 SNHLY, CDR2 FYNNEI.

The chain recombines TRBV5-1 with TRBJ1-3; 7 bases are a match to TRBD1. With V trimmed by 3 bases and J by 4 bases, 4 bases remained unmatched. Germline V lookup: CDR1 SGHRS, CDR2 YFSETQ. The CDR3 is 14 residues long. In nucleotides, the CDR3 is TGCGCCAGCAGCTCAGACAGGGAAGGAAACACCATATATTTT. Translating gives CASSSDREGNTIYF.

The rearrangement joins TRBV12-3 or TRBV12-4 to TRBJ2-2; D not resolved. Trimming removed 7 bases at V and 8 bases at J, with 8 bases between. The CDR3 consists of 11 residues. The CDR3 DNA sequence: TGTGCCAGCACCACCCAAGGGGAGCTGTTTTTT. It encodes CASTTQGELFF.

The J gene is TRBJ1-2, the V gene TRBV19; D might be TRBD1 (5 bases). This CDR3 contains 16 residues. In germline, CDR1 is LNHDA, CDR2 SQIVND (reference sequence). V was pared by 3 bases and J by 7 bases, with 21 bases between. This CDR3 reads CASSIPRGRRPFGYTF. In DNA, the CDR3 is TGTGCCAGTAGTATTCCCCGGGGCAGACGCCCGTTTGGCTACACCTTC.

The chain carries TRBV18 and TRBJ2-5; D is perhaps TRBD1 (6 bases). V was clipped by 4 bases and J by 1 base, with 10 bases between them. The CDR3 extends over 14 amino acids. The V gene's germline CDR1 is KGHSH and CDR2 LQKENI. The CDR3 DNA is TGTGCCAGCTCACAAGGACAGACCCAAGAGACCCAGTACTTC. Amino acids: CASSQGQTQETQYF. Full variable domain (missing parts from reference TRBV18 and TRBJ2-5): NAGVMQNPRHLVRRRGQEARLRCSPMKGHSHVYWYRQLPEEGLKFMVYLQKENIIDESGMPKERFSAEFPKEGPSILRIQQVVRGDSAAYFCASSQGQTQETQYFGPGTRLLVL.

The chain carries TRBV5-1 and TRBJ1-3; D is uncertain. Trimming took 1 base from V and 0 from J, leaving 8 bases between them. Germline V gene data show CDR1 as SGHRS and CDR2 as YFSETQ. The CDR3 loop spans 15 amino acids. CDR3 sequence reads: CASSLQGNSGNTIYF. In DNA, the CDR3 is TGCGCCAGCAGCTTGCAAGGCAACTCTGGAAACACCATATATTTT.

This chain connects TRBV12-3 or TRBV12-4 to TRBJ2-2; TRBD2 might be the D (6 bases). V lost 3 bases and J 8 bases, leaving 10 bases between the germline ends. The CDR3 contains 13 residues. The CDR3 here is CASSLRDSGELFF. CDR3 nucleotides: TGTGCCAGCAGTTTGCGGGATTCTGGGGAGCTGTTTTTT.

The chain combines TRBV7-8 with TRBJ1-2; no firm D call. The CDR3 has 12 residues. Germline CDR1 is SGHVS and CDR2 is FQNEAQ. Trimming pared 5 bases from V and 7 bases from J, leaving 11 bases between. The CDR3 bases are TGTGCCAGCAGCCAGCCCTACCGTGGCTACACCTTC. It codes for CASSQPYRGYTF.

V and J are TRBV27 and TRBJ1-2, with D possibly being TRBD1 (6 bases). Germline values: CDR1 MNHEY, CDR2 SMNVEV (reference sequence). Between the trimmed V and J ends, which lost 3 bases and 1 base, there was a span of 18 bases. The CDR3 extends over 17 amino acids. CDR3 region: CASSLRGGSLINYGYTF. The CDR3 coding sequence is TGTGCCAGCAGTTTGAGAGGGGGTAGTCTTATTAACTATGGCTACACCTTC.

The chain employs TRBV5-1 and TRBJ1-1; D unresolved. This CDR3 is 13 amino acids long. V gave up 0 bases and J gave up 2 bases, with 5 bases separating them. Per the germline V gene, CDR1 is SGHRS and CDR2 is YFSETQ. The CDR3 sequence: CASSLEFNTEAFF. CDR3 DNA sequence: TGCGCCAGCAGCTTGGAGTTTAACACTGAAGCTTTCTTT.

This clone was observed a single time. V usage is TRBV4-2 and J usage is TRBJ1-2; 8 bases are shared with TRBD1. Per germline, CDR1 LGHNA and CDR2 YNFKEQ. Trimming took 1 base from V and 8 from J; bases not matched to a gene: 9. CDR3 length: 15 residues. The CDR3 nucleotides are TGTGCCAGCAGCCAAGCGCCGGGACAGGTAGCGGGCTACACCTTC. It is translated as CASSQAPGQVAGYTF.

The rearrangement uses TRBV19 and TRBJ2-2; 9 nucleotides line up with TRBD1. The germline V gene has CDR1 LNHDA and CDR2 SQIVND (reference sequence). The length of the CDR3 is 16 residues. V lost 0 bases and J lost 3; bases outside the gene matches: 2. CDR3 sequence: CASSIEHRGHTGELFF. As DNA, the CDR3 is TGTGCCAGTAGTATAGAACACAGGGGGCACACCGGGGAGCTGTTTTTT.

This clone occurred a few times. V and J are TRBV11-3 and TRBJ2-7; TRBD2 agrees at 10 bases. Germline V lookup: CDR1 SGHNT, CDR2 YENEEA. CDR3 length equals 17 residues. With V trimmed by 5 bases and J by 5 bases, 15 bases remained unmatched. The CDR3 DNA follows: TGTGCCAGCAGCCCAACTTCAAGTAGCGGGGGGTACCACGAGCAGTACTTC. It encodes CASSPTSSSGGYHEQYF.

This clone appeared a few times. The V and J genes are TRBV4-1 and TRBJ1-4, with D maybe TRBD1 (6 bases). The CDR3 consists of 16 residues. Germline V gene data show CDR1 as MGHRA and CDR2 as YSYEKL. V gave up 0 bases and J gave up 2 bases, with 10 bases separating them. The CDR3 DNA sequence: TGCGCCAGCAGCCAAGATTGGCAGGGGACTAATGAAAAACTGTTTTTT. Protein product: CASSQDWQGTNEKLFF.

This sequence joins TRBV9 and TRBJ2-7; D ambiguous. This CDR3 is 13 amino acids long. Germline V lookup: CDR1 SGDLS, CDR2 YYNGEE. Trimming removed 5 bases from V and 4 bases from J, with 13 bases in between. CDR3 nucleotides: TGTGCCAGCAGTTCTCCCCCTGAATACGAGCAGTACTTC. Protein product: CASSSPPEYEQYF. The variable domain in full, with the rest retrieved from reference TRBV9 and TRBJ2-7, is DSGVTQTPKHLITATGQRVTLRCSPRSGDLSVYWYQQSLDQGLQFLIQYYNGEERAKGNILERFSAQQFPDLHSELNLSSLELGDSALYFCASSSPPEYEQYFGPGTRLTVT.

The J gene is TRBJ1-2, the V gene TRBV7-9; perhaps TRBD1 as D (5 bases). CDR3 length: 13 residues. The V gene lost 4 bases and the J gene lost 8 bases, with 14 bases spanning the gap. Germline V gene data show CDR1 as SEHNR and CDR2 as FQNEAQ (reference sequence). CDR3 residues: CASSYRQPGGYTF. The CDR3 nucleotides read TGTGCCAGCAGCTACCGACAGCCGGGGGGCTACACCTTC.

This chain joins TRBV3-1 (or the pseudogene TRBV3-2) and TRBJ2-3, with D unresolved. V was cut by 4 bases and J by 0 bases, with 5 bases left in between. This CDR3 is 13 amino acids long. CDR1 LGHDT and CDR2 YNNKEL come from the germline V gene (reference sequence). This chain's CDR3 is CASSPVSTDTQYF. CDR3 DNA sequence: TGTGCCAGCAGCCCAGTAAGCACAGATACGCAGTATTTT.

The J gene is TRBJ1-6, the V gene TRBV9; D perhaps matches TRBD1 (6 bases). Per germline, CDR1 SGDLS and CDR2 YYNGEE. This CDR3 is 15 amino acids long. Trimming pared 2 bases from V and 6 bases from J, leaving 12 bases between. CDR3 nucleotides: TGTGCCAGCAGCGTCTTTGGGGGGCGTAATTCACCCCTCCACTTT. Amino acids: CASSVFGGRNSPLHF.

The chain has TRBV24-1 and TRBJ2-3; TRBD1 agrees at 8 bases. Germline values: CDR1 KGHDR, CDR2 SFDVKD. The CDR3 consists of 15 residues. V lost 2 bases and J lost 3; bases outside the gene matches: 3. The CDR3: CATSDSRTGTDTQYF. For the CDR3, the DNA is TGTGCCACCAGTGATTCCCGGACAGGGACAGATACGCAGTATTTT.

V is TRBV10-3 and J is TRBJ1-1; D remains unclear. The ends were cut back, 4 bases at V and 1 base at J, with 10 bases in the middle. Per germline, CDR1 ENHRY and CDR2 SYGVKD. The length of the CDR3 is 14 residues. CDR3 sequence reads: CAISVYGPNTEAFF. CDR3 DNA sequence: TGTGCCATCAGTGTTTACGGTCCGAACACTGAAGCTTTCTTT.

The chain couples TRBV5-6 to TRBJ1-5; D may be TRBD1 (6 bases). Trimming stripped 3 bases from V and 3 bases from J, with 13 bases between. The CDR3 runs to 15 residues. Germline assignment: CDR1 SGHDT and CDR2 YYEEEE. The CDR3 DNA reads as TGTGCCAGCAGCTCGCAGGGGACGCACAATCAGCCCCAGCATTTT. Protein sequence: CASSSQGTHNQPQHF.

V is TRBV7-9 and J is TRBJ1-2, with D possibly being TRBD1 (5 bases). The CDR3 length is 15 residues. Germline CDR1 is SEHNR and CDR2 is FQNEAQ (reference sequence). V lost 5 bases and J 7 bases, leaving 20 bases between the germline ends. The chain's CDR3 is CASSPPGLGAVGYTF. Here the CDR3 DNA reads TGTGCCAGCAGCCCCCCAGGATTAGGGGCGGTTGGCTACACCTTC.

The CDR3 region is CASSYSAPTDTQYF. For the CDR3, the DNA is TGTGCCAGCAGTTACTCGGCCCCAACAGATACGCAGTATTTT. This chain uses TRBV6-2 or TRBV6-3 with TRBJ2-3; D is unclear. V was clipped by 0 bases and J by 3 bases, with 7 bases between them. The CDR3 extends over 14 amino acids. CDR1 is MNHEY and CDR2 is SVGEGT in the germline V gene.

The V call is TRBV7-3, the J call TRBJ2-1; the D gene could be TRBD1 or TRBD2 (6 bases each). Germline V gives CDR1 SGHTA, CDR2 FQGTGA. Trimming stripped 1 base from V and 7 bases from J, with 17 bases between. The CDR3 extends over 16 amino acids. DNA of the CDR3: TGTGCCAGCAGCTTAAATTCTGGGGGGCGCATAAATGAGCAGTTCTTC. Its translation is CASSLNSGGRINEQFF.

The chain recombines TRBV7-2 with TRBJ2-5; a weak D match, TRBD2 (7 bases). The CDR3 has 13 amino acids. Trimming left V 3 bases short and J 7 bases short, with 12 bases between. Germline assignment: CDR1 SGHTA and CDR2 FQGNSA. CDR3 in DNA: TGTGCCAGCAGCTTTGGTCGGGGGGCGACCCAGTACTTC. Its translation: CASSFGRGATQYF.

This rearrangement joins TRBV9 to TRBJ2-3, with 7 bases matching TRBD2. The CDR3 extends over 16 amino acids. The germline V gene encodes CDR1 SGDLS and CDR2 YYNGEE. Trimming cost V 0 bases and J 2 bases; bases outside gene matches: 6. The DNA for the CDR3 is TGTGCCAGCAGCGTAGAGGGCGGGGGAACCACAGATACGCAGTATTTT. Its protein is CASSVEGGGTTDTQYF.

This rearrangement joins TRBV15 to TRBJ2-5; tentative D call: TRBD2 (6 bases). CDR3 length: 14 amino acids. CDR1 is LNHNV, CDR2 YYDKDF, per germline (reference sequence). Trimming left V 1 base short and J 5 bases short, with 11 bases between. The CDR3 nucleotides are TGTGCCACCAGCAGAGGGGTTGGGGGGGAGACCCAGTACTTC. Its translation is CATSRGVGGETQYF.